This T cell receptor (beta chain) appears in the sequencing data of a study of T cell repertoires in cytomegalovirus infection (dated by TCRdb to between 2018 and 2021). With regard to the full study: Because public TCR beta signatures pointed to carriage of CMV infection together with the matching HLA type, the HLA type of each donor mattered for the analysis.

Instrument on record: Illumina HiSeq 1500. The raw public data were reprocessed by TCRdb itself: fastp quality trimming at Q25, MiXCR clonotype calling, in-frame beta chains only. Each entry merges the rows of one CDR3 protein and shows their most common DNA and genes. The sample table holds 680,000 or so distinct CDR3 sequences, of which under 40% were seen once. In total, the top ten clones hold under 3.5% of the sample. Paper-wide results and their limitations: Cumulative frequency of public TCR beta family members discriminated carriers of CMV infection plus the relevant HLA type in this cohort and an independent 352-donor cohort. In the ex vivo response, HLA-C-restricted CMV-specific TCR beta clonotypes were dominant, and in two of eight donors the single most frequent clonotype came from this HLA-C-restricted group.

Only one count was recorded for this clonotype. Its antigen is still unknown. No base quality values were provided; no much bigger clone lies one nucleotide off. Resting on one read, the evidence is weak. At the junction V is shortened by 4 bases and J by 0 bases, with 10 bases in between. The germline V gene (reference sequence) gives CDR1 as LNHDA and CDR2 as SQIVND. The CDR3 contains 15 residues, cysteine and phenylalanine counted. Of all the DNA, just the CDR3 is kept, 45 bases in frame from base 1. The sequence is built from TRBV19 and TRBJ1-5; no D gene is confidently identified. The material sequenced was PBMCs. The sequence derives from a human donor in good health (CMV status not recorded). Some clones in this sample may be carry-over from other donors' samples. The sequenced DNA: TGTGCCAGTAGTAATCTGGAGGGTAGCAATCAGCCCCAGCATTTT. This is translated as CASSNLEGSNQPQHF.